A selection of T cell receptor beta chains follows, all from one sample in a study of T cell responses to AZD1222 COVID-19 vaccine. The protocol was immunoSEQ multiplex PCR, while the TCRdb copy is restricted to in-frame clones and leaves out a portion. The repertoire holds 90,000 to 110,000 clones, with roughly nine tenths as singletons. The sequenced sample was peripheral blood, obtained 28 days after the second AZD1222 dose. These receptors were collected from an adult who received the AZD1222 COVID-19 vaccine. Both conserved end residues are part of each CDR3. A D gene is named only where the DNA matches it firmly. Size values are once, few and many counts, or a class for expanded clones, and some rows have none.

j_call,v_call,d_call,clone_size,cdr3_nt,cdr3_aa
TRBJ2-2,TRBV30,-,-,TGTGCCTGGAGGACGGAGAACACCGGGGAGCTGTTTTTT,CAWRTENTGELFF
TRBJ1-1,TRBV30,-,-,TGTGCCTGGACCACAGTCCTAAACACTGAAGCTTTCTTT,CAWTTVLNTEAFF
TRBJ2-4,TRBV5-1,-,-,TGCGCCAGCAGCTTGGGGGGCTCTCTAGCCAAAAACATTCAGTACTTC,CASSLGGSLAKNIQYF
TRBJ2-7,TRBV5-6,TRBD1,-,TGTGCCAGCAGCACCCTAGGGGGCCCGTACGAGCAGTACTTC,CASSTLGGPYEQYF
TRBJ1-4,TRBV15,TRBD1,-,TGTGCCACCAGCAGAGACAGGGGGCTGGGGGAACTGTTTTTT,CATSRDRGLGELFF
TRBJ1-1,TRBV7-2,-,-,TGTGCCAGCAGCTCTGGTCGGGCAGGGAACACTGAAGCTTTCTTT,CASSSGRAGNTEAFF
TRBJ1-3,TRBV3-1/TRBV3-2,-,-,TGTGCCAGCAGCCAAGAGAGGGTGGAGGGGTCTGGAAACACCATATATTTT,CASSQERVEGSGNTIYF
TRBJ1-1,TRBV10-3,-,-,TGTGCCATCAATAGGGGGGGGAGCACTGAAGCTTTCTTT,CAINRGGSTEAFF
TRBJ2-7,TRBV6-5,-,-,TGCGCTACTATAGGACAGAACACCTACGAGCAGTACTTC,CATIGQNTYEQYF
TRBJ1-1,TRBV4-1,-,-,TGCGCCAGCAGCTTTGGGACATCGAACACTGAAGCTTTCTTT,CASSFGTSNTEAFF
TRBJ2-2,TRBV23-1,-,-,TGCGCCAGCCCACAATCGGGGCAGGGGAAGCACACCGGGGAGCTGTTTTTT,CASPQSGQGKHTGELFF
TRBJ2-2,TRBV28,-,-,TGTGCCAGCCGAGGGTTTCAGCTCACCGGGGAGCTGTTTTTT,CASRGFQLTGELFF
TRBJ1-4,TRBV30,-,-,TGTGCCTGGTCCAGGGGAGGGGAAAAACTGTTTTTT,CAWSRGGEKLFF
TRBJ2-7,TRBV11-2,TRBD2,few,TGTGCCAGCAGACCCCCCTGGGGGGGCGAGCAGTACTTC,CASRPPWGGEQYF
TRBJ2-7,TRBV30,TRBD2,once,TGTGCCTGGACGCGGCTAGCGGGAACCTACGAGCAGTACTTC,CAWTRLAGTYEQYF
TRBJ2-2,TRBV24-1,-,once,TGTGCCACCAGTGATGCCCCCCTAGCGACCCTCCTGAACACCGGGGAGCTGTTTTTT,CATSDAPLATLLNTGELFF
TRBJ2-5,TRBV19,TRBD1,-,TGTGCCAGTAGTATTTCAGGGGGCGAAGAGACCCAGTACTTC,CASSISGGEETQYF
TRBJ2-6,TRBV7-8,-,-,TGTGCCAGCAGCTTAGAAGGTTACCTCGTGGCCAACGTCCTGACTTTC,CASSLEGYLVANVLTF
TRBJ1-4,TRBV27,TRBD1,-,TGTGCCAGCAGTTTGGACAGGGGGCGGAGAAAACTGTTTTTT,CASSLDRGRRKLFF
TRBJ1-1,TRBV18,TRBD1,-,TGTGCCAGCTCACGGGGACAGGGAGGACCTGAAGCTTTCTTT,CASSRGQGGPEAFF
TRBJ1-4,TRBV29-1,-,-,TGCAGCGCCCGACAGGCAGGGGAAAAACTGTTTTTT,CSARQAGEKLFF
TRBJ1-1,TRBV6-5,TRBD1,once,TGTGCCAGCAGTTACTCGGGACAGGGGATGAACACTGAAGCTTTCTTT,CASSYSGQGMNTEAFF
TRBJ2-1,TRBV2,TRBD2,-,TGTGCCAGCAGGGGGGGACTAGCGGGAGGGGTCTCCTACAATGAGCAGTTCTTC,CASRGGLAGGVSYNEQFF
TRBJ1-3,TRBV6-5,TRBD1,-,TGTGCCAGCAGGGTAACGGGACAGGGTTGGGGCACCATATATTTT,CASRVTGQGWGTIYF
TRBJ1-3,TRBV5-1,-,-,TGCGCCAGCAGCTTGCCCGGGGGGGACTACGGAAACACCATATATTTT,CASSLPGGDYGNTIYF
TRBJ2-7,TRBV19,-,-,TGTGCCAGTAGTATAAAAGCAGAGTCTCGTTTCTACGAGCAGTACTTC,CASSIKAESRFYEQYF
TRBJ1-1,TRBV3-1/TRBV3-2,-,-,TGTGCCAGCAGCCCTAGGTCAGCGAACACTGAAGCTTTCTTT,CASSPRSANTEAFF
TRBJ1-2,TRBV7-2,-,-,TGTGCCAGCAGCTTAGAACCGGGAATGGACTATGGCTACACCTTC,CASSLEPGMDYGYTF
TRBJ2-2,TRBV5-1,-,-,TGCGCCAGCAGCAGGATATTGGGAGCCGGGGAGCTGTTTTTT,CASSRILGAGELFF
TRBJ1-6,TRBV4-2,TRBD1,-,TGTGCCAGCAGCCAAGATACGAGCAAGACAGGGCGTTATTCACCCCTCCACTTT,CASSQDTSKTGRYSPLHF
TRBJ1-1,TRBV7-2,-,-,TGTGCCAGCAGCTACAACAAAGGGGCAGGGGACACTGAAGCTTTCTTT,CASSYNKGAGDTEAFF
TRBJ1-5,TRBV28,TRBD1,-,TGTGCCAGCACCACCGACAGGGGCCTGCCCCAGCATTTT,CASTTDRGLPQHF
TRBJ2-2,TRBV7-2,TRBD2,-,TGTGCCAGCAGCCCCTGGGGACTAGCGAACACCGGGGAGCTGTTTTTT,CASSPWGLANTGELFF
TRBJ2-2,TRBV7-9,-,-,TGTGCCAGCAGCTTAGCTCGGACCGGGGAGCTGTTTTTT,CASSLARTGELFF